The sequence of this T cell receptor (beta chain) was determined in a study of chemoradiotherapy in HPV16-positive cancers. The protocol was immunoSEQ multiplex PCR, while the TCRdb copy is restricted to in-frame clones and leaves out a portion. Here the sample spans about 2,700 clones, 77% being singletons. Notes on this clone: Its specificity is not known.

The CDR3 totals 14 residues. Germline lookup yields CDR1 SGHRS and CDR2 YFSETQ. With 4 bases removed from V and 1 base from J, the gap between germline ends came to 12 bases. Whole-study findings and limits: Candidate HPV-specific clones and E7-related TCR motifs grew in tumor during treatment.

V gene TRBV5-1 combines with J gene TRBJ2-7; TRBD1 might be the D (6 bases). The material sequenced was tumor tissue, taken from a patient who underwent chemoradiotherapy. The source of this sequence is a human donor with HPV-associated anogenital cancer. The chain's CDR3 is CASSTGQKSYEQYF. In DNA form, the CDR3 reads TGCGCCAGCAGCACCGGACAGAAATCCTACGAGCAGTACTTC.